This T cell receptor beta chain was identified during a study of shared clonotypes between healthy human individuals. V trimming: 4 bases; J trimming: 4 bases; junction bases outside the gene matches: 5. Germline values: CDR1 MNHEY, CDR2 SVGAGI. CDR3 size: 16 residues. Cells designated naive CD8 were CD45RO-negative and were positively selected for CCR7, with terminally differentiated effector memory CD45RA+ cells excluded. Details on this clone: Antigen: not known.

Whole-study results and caveats: The low donor count limited represented genetic and exposure-history diversity. Incomplete sequencing of sorted subsets was indicated by rarefaction despite large depth.

Using immunoSEQ multiplex PCR, the repertoire was profiled, and TCRdb retains in-frame clones only, with some absent. Found here are about 580,000 clones, 95% to 98% of them singletons; the top ten hold less than 0.35%. The source of this sequence is a man younger than 45 in good health. The sequenced sample was naive CD8+ T cells sorted from blood. V usage is TRBV6-5 and J usage is TRBJ2-1; 12 bases are a match to TRBD2. In DNA form, the CDR3 reads TGTGCCAGCAGTTCATCCGGGACTAGCGGGTACAATGAGCAGTTCTTC. As protein: CASSSSGTSGYNEQFF.